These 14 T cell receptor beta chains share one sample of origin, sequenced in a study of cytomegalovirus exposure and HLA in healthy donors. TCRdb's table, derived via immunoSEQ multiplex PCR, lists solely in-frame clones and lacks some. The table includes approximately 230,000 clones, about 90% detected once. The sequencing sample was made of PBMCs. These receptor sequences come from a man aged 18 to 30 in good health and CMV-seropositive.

The CDR3 loop reads CASSDGQGGEQFF. CDR3 bases: TGTGCCAGCAGTGACGGACAGGGAGGTGAGCAGTTCTTC. The rearrangement links TRBV6-1 to TRBJ2-1; 8 bases are shared with TRBD1. V shed 3 bases, J shed 9 bases, and the junction held 4 bases outside the gene matches. Per germline, CDR1 MNHNS and CDR2 SASEGT. This CDR3 is built from 13 residues.

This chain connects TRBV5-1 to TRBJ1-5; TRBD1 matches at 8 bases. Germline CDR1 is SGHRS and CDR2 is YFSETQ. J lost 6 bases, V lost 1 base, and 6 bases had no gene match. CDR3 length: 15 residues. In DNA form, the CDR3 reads TGCGCCAGCAGCTTGTCGGACAGGGAGCTTCAGCCCCAGCATTTT. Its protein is CASSLSDRELQPQHF.

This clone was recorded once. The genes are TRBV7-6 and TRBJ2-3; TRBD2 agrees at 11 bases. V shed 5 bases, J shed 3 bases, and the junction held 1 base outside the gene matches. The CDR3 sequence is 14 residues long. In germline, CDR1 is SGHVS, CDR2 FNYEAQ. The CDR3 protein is CASSPSGRTDTQYF. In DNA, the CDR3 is TGTGCCAGCAGCCCTAGCGGGAGGACAGATACGCAGTATTTT.

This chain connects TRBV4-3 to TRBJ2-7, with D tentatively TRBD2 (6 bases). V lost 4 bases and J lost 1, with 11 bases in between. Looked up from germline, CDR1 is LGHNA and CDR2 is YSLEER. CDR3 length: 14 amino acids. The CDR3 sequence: CASSPGRRSYEQYF. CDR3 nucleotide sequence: TGCGCCAGCAGCCCGGGGAGGCGATCCTACGAGCAGTACTTC.

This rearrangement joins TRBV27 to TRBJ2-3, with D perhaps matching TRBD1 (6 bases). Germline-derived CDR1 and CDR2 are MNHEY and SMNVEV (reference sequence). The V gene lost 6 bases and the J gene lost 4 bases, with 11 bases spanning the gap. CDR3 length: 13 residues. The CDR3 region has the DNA TGTGCCAGCAGAAAACAGGGTCCAGATACGCAGTATTTT. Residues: CASRKQGPDTQYF.

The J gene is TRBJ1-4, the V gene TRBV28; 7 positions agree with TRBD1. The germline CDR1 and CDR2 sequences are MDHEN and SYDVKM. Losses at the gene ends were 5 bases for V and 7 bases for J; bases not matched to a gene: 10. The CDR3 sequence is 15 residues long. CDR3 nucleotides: TGTGCCAGCAGTCGCTGGACAGGCTCGGGTGAAAAACTGTTTTTT. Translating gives CASSRWTGSGEKLFF.

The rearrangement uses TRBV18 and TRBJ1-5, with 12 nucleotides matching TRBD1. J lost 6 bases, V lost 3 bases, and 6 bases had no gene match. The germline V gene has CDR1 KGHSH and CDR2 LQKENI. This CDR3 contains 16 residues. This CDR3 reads CASSPYGTGGGQPQHF. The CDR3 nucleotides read TGTGCCAGCTCACCGTACGGGACAGGGGGCGGTCAGCCCCAGCATTTT.

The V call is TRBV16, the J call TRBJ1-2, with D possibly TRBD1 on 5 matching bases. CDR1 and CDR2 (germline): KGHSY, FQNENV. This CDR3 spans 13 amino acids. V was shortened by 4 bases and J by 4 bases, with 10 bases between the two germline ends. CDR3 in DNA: TGTGCCAGCAGCCCGGGAACAGGCTATGGCTACACCTTC. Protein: CASSPGTGYGYTF. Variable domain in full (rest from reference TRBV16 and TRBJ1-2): GEEVAQTPKHLVRGEGQKAKLYCAPIKGHSYVFWYQQVLKNEFKFLISFQNENVFDETGMPKERFSAKCLPNSPCSLEIQATKLEDSAVYFCASSPGTGYGYTFGSGTRLTVV.

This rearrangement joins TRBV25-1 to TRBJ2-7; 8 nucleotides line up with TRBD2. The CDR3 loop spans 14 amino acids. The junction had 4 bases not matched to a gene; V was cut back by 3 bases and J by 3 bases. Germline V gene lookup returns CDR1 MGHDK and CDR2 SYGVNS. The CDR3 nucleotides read TGTGCCAGCAGTGACCCGAGCGGGGGCTACGAGCAGTACTTC. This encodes CASSDPSGGYEQYF.

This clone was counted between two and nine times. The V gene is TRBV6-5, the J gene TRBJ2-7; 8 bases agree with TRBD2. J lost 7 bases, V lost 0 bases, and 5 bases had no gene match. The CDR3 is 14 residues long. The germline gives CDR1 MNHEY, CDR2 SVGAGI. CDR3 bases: TGTGCCAGCAGTTACTCGATCACTAGCGGAGAGCAGTACTTC. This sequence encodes CASSYSITSGEQYF.

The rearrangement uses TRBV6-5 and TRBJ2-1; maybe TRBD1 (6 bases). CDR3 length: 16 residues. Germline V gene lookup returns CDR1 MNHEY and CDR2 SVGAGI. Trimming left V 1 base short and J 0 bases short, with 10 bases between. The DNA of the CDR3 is TGTGCCAGCAGTTACTACAGGGAAAGCTCCTACAATGAGCAGTTCTTC. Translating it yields CASSYYRESSYNEQFF.

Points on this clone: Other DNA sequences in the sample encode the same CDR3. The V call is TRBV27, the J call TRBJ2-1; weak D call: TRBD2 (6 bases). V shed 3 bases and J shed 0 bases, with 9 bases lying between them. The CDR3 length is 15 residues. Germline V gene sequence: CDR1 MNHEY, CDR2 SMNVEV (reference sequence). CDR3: CASSLSGSSYNEQFF. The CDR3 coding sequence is TGTGCCAGCAGTTTGTCCGGGAGCTCCTACAATGAGCAGTTCTTC.

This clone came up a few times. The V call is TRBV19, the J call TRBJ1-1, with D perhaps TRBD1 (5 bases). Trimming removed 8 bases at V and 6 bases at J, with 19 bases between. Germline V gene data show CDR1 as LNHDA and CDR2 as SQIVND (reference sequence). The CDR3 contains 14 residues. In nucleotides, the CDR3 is TGTGCCAGTCCCCCGGCGGGGGAGTCGGCTGAAGCTTTCTTT. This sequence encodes CASPPAGESAEAFF. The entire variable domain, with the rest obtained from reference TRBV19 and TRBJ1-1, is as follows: DGGITQSPKYLFRKEGQNVTLSCEQNLNHDAMYWYRQDPGQGLRLIYYSQIVNDFQKGDIAEGYSVSREKKESFPLTVTSAQKNPTAFYLCASPPAGESAEAFFGQGTRLTVV.

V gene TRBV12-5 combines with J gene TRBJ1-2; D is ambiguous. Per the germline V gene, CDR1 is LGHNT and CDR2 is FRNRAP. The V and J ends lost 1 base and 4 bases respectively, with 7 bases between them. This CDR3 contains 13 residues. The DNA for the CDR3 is TGTGCTAGTGGTTTGGGCCAGCTCTATGGCTACACCTTC. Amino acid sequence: CASGLGQLYGYTF.